Listed here are 18 T cell receptor beta chains from one sample, sequenced in a study of spatial heterogeneity in lung cancer. Their recognized antigens are unknown. Time point reported: sample taken at primary tumor resection. TCRdb fed the 5' RACE reads into MiXCR, producing one record per CDR3 protein. Of 7,000 to 8,500 distinct CDR3 sequences in the sample, 5% to 6.5% were seen once. Findings of the study overall: The number of expanded tumor alpha and beta chains correlated with mutation number.

The material was lung tumor tissue, obtained at surgery. Receptor source: a male donor with early-stage non-small cell lung cancer.

This clonotype has ten or more counts. V gene TRBV18 combines with J gene TRBJ1-1; a weak D match, TRBD1 (5 bases). Germline loops: CDR1 KGHSH, CDR2 LQKENI. This CDR3 contains 16 residues. V dropped 3 bases and J dropped 1 base, with 15 bases sitting between them. DNA for the CDR3: TGTGCCAGCTCACCCCTCGTGGTGGGGACGAACACTGAAGCTTTCTTT. Protein product: CASSPLVVGTNTEAFF.

This clonotype was recorded at least ten times. The chain has TRBV6-1 and TRBJ1-2; the D gene is possibly TRBD1 (5 bases). The CDR3 is 13 residues long. V dropped 6 bases and J dropped 8 bases, with 16 bases sitting between them. The germline V gene encodes CDR1 MNHNS and CDR2 SASEGT. The CDR3, as DNA: TGTGCCAGCAGGCTCTGGGGGGAAATGGGCTACACCTTC. Its protein is CASRLWGEMGYTF.

This clonotype was seen a handful of times. The chain combines TRBV6-5 with TRBJ2-3; possible D gene TRBD1, 6 bases. V lost 7 bases, J lost 4 bases, and 15 bases lay in between. Germline-derived CDR1 and CDR2 are MNHEY and SVGAGI. The CDR3 length is 14 residues. CDR3 loop: CASNRGRLSDTQYF. In DNA, the CDR3 is TGTGCCAGCAATAGGGGGAGATTATCAGATACGCAGTATTTT.

The rearrangement links TRBV7-9 to TRBJ2-7, with TRBD1 matching over 8 bases. V trimming: 8 bases; J trimming: 2 bases; junction bases outside the gene matches: 2. This CDR3 spans 12 amino acids. Germline V lookup: CDR1 SEHNR, CDR2 FQNEAQ (reference sequence). The CDR3 region has the DNA TGTGCCAGCGACAGGGGAGCCTACGAGCAGTACTTC. This translates into CASDRGAYEQYF.

This clonotype occurred many times. The chain employs TRBV19 and TRBJ2-5; 13 bases agree with TRBD2. J gave up 1 base and V 6 bases, and 5 bases lay outside the gene matches. The CDR3 is made up of 16 amino acids. Germline CDR1 and CDR2: LNHDA and SQIVND (reference sequence). The CDR3 spells CASSGLAGAPQETQYF. For the CDR3, the DNA is TGTGCCAGTAGCGGACTAGCGGGGGCTCCCCAAGAGACCCAGTACTTC.

The rearrangement uses TRBV12-3 or TRBV12-4 and TRBJ2-1; D gene uncertain. The CDR3 is 15 amino acids. The V end lost 2 bases, the J end lost 3 bases, and 11 bases lay between the germline ends. CDR3 sequence reads: CASSLRVSGYNEQFF. CDR3 DNA: TGTGCCAGCAGTTTACGGGTGTCCGGCTACAATGAGCAGTTCTTC.

This clonotype has at least ten counts. The chain links TRBV6-2 or TRBV6-3 to TRBJ2-5; D may be TRBD1 (6 bases). In germline, CDR1 is MNHEY, CDR2 SVGEGT. The CDR3 totals 14 residues. The V gene lost 6 bases and the J gene lost 4 bases, with 15 bases spanning the gap. This CDR3 reads CASRLQGTRETQYF. CDR3 nucleotide sequence: TGTGCCAGCAGACTCCAGGGGACAAGAGAGACCCAGTACTTC.

This clonotype was observed at least ten times. This rearrangement joins TRBV9 to TRBJ2-7, with TRBD2 identical over 11 bases. With 4 bases clipped from V and 1 base from J, the junction kept 4 bases outside the gene matches. CDR1 and CDR2 from the germline V gene are SGDLS and YYNGEE. The CDR3 sequence is 15 residues long. The CDR3 DNA reads as TGTGCCAGCAGCCCTCGGACTAGCGGGTCCTACGAGCAGTACTTC. Its protein product is CASSPRTSGSYEQYF.

This clonotype was seen many times. The genes are TRBV28 and TRBJ2-3; D might be TRBD1 (5 bases). This CDR3 is 14 amino acids long. V was cut by 3 bases and J by 2 bases, with 9 bases left in between. Germline loops: CDR1 MDHEN, CDR2 SYDVKM. The CDR3, as DNA: TGTGCCAGCAGTTTGTCAGGGTCCACAGATACGCAGTATTTT. Translated: CASSLSGSTDTQYF.

This clonotype was counted at least ten times. The CDR3 protein is CASTPGLAGEQETQYF. Written as DNA, the CDR3 is TGTGCCAGCACCCCGGGACTAGCGGGGGAGCAAGAGACCCAGTACTTC. This chain joins TRBV12-3 or TRBV12-4 and TRBJ2-5, with 14 bases fitting TRBD2. The CDR3 is 16 residues long. J was trimmed by 2 bases and V by 7 bases; bases with no gene match: 6.

This clonotype was counted a few times. DNA of the CDR3: TGCAGCGTTGAGGGGGCTAGTCCCCCGTTAACAGATACGCAGTATTTT. It specifies CSVEGASPPLTDTQYF. This chain links TRBV29-1 with TRBJ2-3, with D possibly TRBD1 on 6 matching bases. This CDR3 has 16 residues. Germline loops: CDR1 SQVTM, CDR2 ANQGSEA. Between the trimmed V and J ends, which lost 3 bases and 3 bases, there was a span of 19 bases.

This clonotype was detected only a few times. This chain uses TRBV15 with TRBJ1-4; tentatively, D is TRBD1 (5 bases). Trimming left V 3 bases short and J 7 bases short, with 9 bases between. There are 13 residues in the CDR3. The germline CDR1 and CDR2 sequences are LNHNV and YYDKDF (reference sequence). The DNA of the CDR3 is TGTGCCACCAGCAGGGGGGGTAGTGAAAAACTGTTTTTT. Residues: CATSRGGSEKLFF.

By share, this clonotype ranks as medium-sized. The chain uses TRBV5-4 and TRBJ1-2, with 7 bases fitting TRBD1. After removal of 4 bases from V and 5 bases from J, the junction contained 11 bases not matched to a gene. Germline V gene sequence: CDR1 SGHNT, CDR2 YYREEE (reference sequence). CDR3 length: 15 residues. The DNA of the CDR3 is TGTGCCAGCAGCCCCCGGGGGACAGAACCTTATGGCTACACCTTC. Amino acid sequence: CASSPRGTEPYGYTF.

The sample holds many counts of this clonotype. The chain is built from TRBV6-1 and TRBJ1-5; 7 nucleotides align to TRBD1. The trim removed 7 bases at V and 3 bases at J, leaving 3 bases unmatched. This CDR3 spans 13 amino acids. The germline CDR1 and CDR2 sequences are MNHNS and SASEGT. CDR3 DNA sequence: TGTGCCAGCATGACAGGGATCAATCAGCCCCAGCATTTT. Protein product: CASMTGINQPQHF.

In its sample, this clonotype was seen many times. The chain has TRBV2 and TRBJ1-1, with a tentative D call TRBD1 (6 bases). V was pared by 10 bases and J by 3 bases, with 15 bases between. This CDR3 has 13 amino acids. Germline assignment: CDR1 SNHLY and CDR2 FYNNEI. CDR3 sequence reads: CATRGGLDTEAFF. The CDR3 nucleotides read TGTGCCACCCGGGGGGGGCTGGACACTGAAGCTTTCTTT.

This clonotype was found many times. The chain is built from TRBV28 and TRBJ1-4; D is possibly TRBD1 (5 bases). The CDR3 contains 14 residues. V lost 6 bases and J lost 6, with 14 bases in between. The germline V gene has CDR1 MDHEN and CDR2 SYDVKM. In DNA form, the CDR3 reads TGTGCCAGCAGGGCTGGGGGAGGTGATGAAAAACTGTTTTTT. It translates to CASRAGGGDEKLFF.

This clonotype was detected ten times or more. This sequence joins TRBV12-3 or TRBV12-4 and TRBJ1-1, with D maybe TRBD1 (6 bases). CDR3 length: 13 residues. V gave up 6 bases and J gave up 1 base, with 9 bases separating them. The CDR3 spells CASSTDRNTEAFF. The CDR3, as DNA: TGTGCCAGCAGCACGGACAGGAACACTGAAGCTTTCTTT.

This clonotype was seen many times. The J gene is TRBJ2-2, the V gene TRBV10-3, with 10 bases aligning to TRBD1. Per the germline V gene, CDR1 is ENHRY and CDR2 is SYGVKD. V shed 5 bases, J shed 3 bases, and the junction held 3 bases outside the gene matches. The CDR3 contains 15 residues. CDR3 region: CAISPGQGYTGELFF. The CDR3 region has the DNA TGTGCCATCAGTCCGGGACAGGGGTACACCGGGGAGCTGTTTTTT.